A selection of T cell receptor beta chains follows, all from one sample in a study of T cells after yellow fever vaccination. TCRdb re-called the 5' RACE reads with MiXCR, one entry per CDR3 protein. The table records some 100,000 distinct CDR3 sequences, about 7% of them present only once. The sequencing here drew on CD4+ T cells sorted from PBMCs, taken around 45 days after the first yellow fever vaccination. The receptors shown here come from a man younger than 35 who received the YFV17D yellow fever vaccine. Both conserved end residues are part of each CDR3. A D gene is named only where the DNA matches it firmly. Not all rows give a size; the values are once, few, many and, for expanded clones, a class.

j_gene: TRBJ2-3
v_gene: TRBV7-2
d_gene: TRBD2
abundance: many
CDR3nt: TGTGCCAGCAGCAGATATAGCGGGGGGGCCCCCAGGGGCACAGATACGCAGTATTTT
CDR3aa: CASSRYSGGAPRGTDTQYF

j_gene: TRBJ1-1
v_gene: TRBV5-4
d_gene: NA
abundance: many
CDR3nt: TGTGCCAGCAGCTTGGCCGCGGGGCGATTCATGAACACTGAAGCTTTCTTT
CDR3aa: CASSLAAGRFMNTEAFF

j_gene: TRBJ2-7
v_gene: TRBV6-5
d_gene: TRBD2
abundance: NA
CDR3nt: TGTGCCAGCAGTTACTCTCTTAGCGGGGCCTACGAGCAGTACTTC
CDR3aa: CASSYSLSGAYEQYF

j_gene: TRBJ2-1
v_gene: TRBV7-9
d_gene: TRBD2
abundance: many
CDR3nt: TGTGCCAGCAGCTTAACTACGATTAGGACTAGCGGGGGGTTGAATGAGCAGTTCTTC
CDR3aa: CASSLTTIRTSGGLNEQFF

j_gene: TRBJ2-7
v_gene: TRBV6-2/TRBV6-3
d_gene: NA
abundance: many
CDR3nt: TGTGCCAGCAGTTTCCCGGTCGGGCCTTTTTACGAGCAGTACTTC
CDR3aa: CASSFPVGPFYEQYF

j_gene: TRBJ2-5
v_gene: TRBV20-1
d_gene: NA
abundance: few
CDR3nt: TGCAGTGCTAGAGCTTTGTGGCAGAACCAAGAGACCCAGTACTTC
CDR3aa: CSARALWQNQETQYF

j_gene: TRBJ2-7
v_gene: TRBV7-2
d_gene: NA
abundance: many
CDR3nt: TGTGCCAGCAGCTACTCCAGGGTCGGGGAGCAGTACTTC
CDR3aa: CASSYSRVGEQYF

j_gene: TRBJ2-4
v_gene: TRBV27
d_gene: NA
abundance: many
CDR3nt: TGTGCCAGCAGTCCCCGCGGCAGCAGTACCAAAAACATTCAGTACTTC
CDR3aa: CASSPRGSSTKNIQYF

j_gene: TRBJ2-5
v_gene: TRBV11-2
d_gene: TRBD1
abundance: many
CDR3nt: TGCGCCAGCAGCTCCGGGACAGGGAAAGAGACCCAGTACTTC
CDR3aa: CASSSGTGKETQYF

j_gene: TRBJ1-2
v_gene: TRBV5-1
d_gene: NA
abundance: many
CDR3nt: TGCGCCAGCAGCTCCGGGCCAAACTATGGCTACACCTTC
CDR3aa: CASSSGPNYGYTF

j_gene: TRBJ2-3
v_gene: TRBV5-1
d_gene: NA
abundance: many
CDR3nt: TGCGCCAGCAGCCTGACTCCAGGGGTTGGGAGCACAGATACGCAGTATTTT
CDR3aa: CASSLTPGVGSTDTQYF

j_gene: TRBJ1-2
v_gene: TRBV7-9
d_gene: NA
abundance: many
CDR3nt: TGTGCCAGCAGCTTAGTGGGCGGACCTAACTATGGCTACACCTTC
CDR3aa: CASSLVGGPNYGYTF

j_gene: TRBJ1-1
v_gene: TRBV3-1
d_gene: NA
abundance: many
CDR3nt: TGTGCCAGCAGCGACCGGCAGGCCGCCACTGAAGCTTTCTTT
CDR3aa: CASSDRQAATEAFF

j_gene: TRBJ2-4
v_gene: TRBV12-3/TRBV12-4
d_gene: NA
abundance: many
CDR3nt: TGTGCCAGCAGTCCGACCGTTGGGACCAAAAACATTCAGTACTTC
CDR3aa: CASSPTVGTKNIQYF

j_gene: TRBJ1-1
v_gene: TRBV7-9
d_gene: NA
abundance: many
CDR3nt: TGTGCCAGCAGCTTCCAGGGGTCGGTCACTGAAGCTTTCTTT
CDR3aa: CASSFQGSVTEAFF

j_gene: TRBJ2-2
v_gene: TRBV11-2
d_gene: TRBD1
abundance: many
CDR3nt: TGTGCCAGCAGCTTAGCCGGACAGGGGAACACCGGGGAGCTGTTTTTT
CDR3aa: CASSLAGQGNTGELFF

j_gene: TRBJ2-5
v_gene: TRBV7-2
d_gene: NA
abundance: many
CDR3nt: TGTGCCAGCAGCCCCCATTCGACTAGTTTGGAGACCCACTACTTC
CDR3aa: CASSPHSTSLETHYF

j_gene: TRBJ1-2
v_gene: TRBV7-2
d_gene: TRBD1
abundance: NA
CDR3nt: TGTGCCAGCAGGGGAGCGGACAGGGGTGGCTACACCTTC
CDR3aa: CASRGADRGGYTF

j_gene: TRBJ1-2
v_gene: TRBV11-2
d_gene: NA
abundance: many
CDR3nt: TGTGCCAGCAGCTTAGGTCCTTACGACAGGTCCTATGGCTACACCTTC
CDR3aa: CASSLGPYDRSYGYTF

j_gene: TRBJ2-4
v_gene: TRBV20-1
d_gene: NA
abundance: many
CDR3nt: TGCAGTGTTCCGACTAGCAAAAACATTCAGTACTTC
CDR3aa: CSVPTSKNIQYF

j_gene: TRBJ1-5
v_gene: TRBV30
d_gene: NA
abundance: many
CDR3nt: TGTGCCTGGAGTGTAGGGGGGATTAGGCCCCAGCATTTT
CDR3aa: CAWSVGGIRPQHF

j_gene: TRBJ1-1
v_gene: TRBV6-5
d_gene: NA
abundance: many
CDR3nt: TGTGCCAGCAGAACATGGTTTGACGAGAACACTGAAGCTTTCTTT
CDR3aa: CASRTWFDENTEAFF

j_gene: TRBJ2-3
v_gene: TRBV7-2
d_gene: TRBD2
abundance: many
CDR3nt: TGTGCCAGCAGCTTGAGGTCGGGGGGAGGAACAGATACGCAGTATTTT
CDR3aa: CASSLRSGGGTDTQYF

j_gene: TRBJ2-3
v_gene: TRBV18
d_gene: NA
abundance: NA
CDR3nt: TGTGCCAGCTCACCAACAGGGTTTAGCGGCTGGACCCTGACAGATACGCAGTATTTT
CDR3aa: CASSPTGFSGWTLTDTQYF

j_gene: TRBJ2-3
v_gene: TRBV3-1
d_gene: TRBD1
abundance: many
CDR3nt: TGTGCCAGCAGCTACGACAGGGAAGAGTGGGCAGATACGCAGTATTTT
CDR3aa: CASSYDREEWADTQYF

j_gene: TRBJ2-1
v_gene: TRBV7-2
d_gene: TRBD2
abundance: many
CDR3nt: TGTGCCAGCAGCTTCTTCCCCGGGACTAGCGGGGGCAATGAGCAGTTCTTC
CDR3aa: CASSFFPGTSGGNEQFF

j_gene: TRBJ2-2
v_gene: TRBV11-1
d_gene: NA
abundance: many
CDR3nt: TGTGCCAGCAGCCCCCCCACAGGGCTGGGGTCGAACACCGGGGAGCTGTTTTTT
CDR3aa: CASSPPTGLGSNTGELFF

j_gene: TRBJ2-3
v_gene: TRBV7-6
d_gene: NA
abundance: many
CDR3nt: TGTGCCAGCAGCGCGCTGCGGACTCCCCCAGATACGCAGTATTTT
CDR3aa: CASSALRTPPDTQYF

j_gene: TRBJ2-4
v_gene: TRBV12-3/TRBV12-4
d_gene: NA
abundance: many
CDR3nt: TGTGCCAGCAGCGCAAACGGCAAAAACATTCAGTACTTC
CDR3aa: CASSANGKNIQYF

j_gene: TRBJ2-2
v_gene: TRBV6-5
d_gene: NA
abundance: many
CDR3nt: TGTGCCAGCAGTTACCCCGAAGGGGTATCGGCCGGGGAGCTGTTTTTT
CDR3aa: CASSYPEGVSAGELFF

j_gene: TRBJ1-6
v_gene: TRBV7-9
d_gene: NA
abundance: many
CDR3nt: TGTGCCAGCAGCGCTCCCGGGGCGAGCTCCTATAATTCACCCCTCCACTTT
CDR3aa: CASSAPGASSYNSPLHF

j_gene: TRBJ2-2
v_gene: TRBV5-8
d_gene: TRBD2
abundance: many
CDR3nt: TGTGCCAGCAGCTTGACAAAGGGGACTAGCGTCCCCGGGGAGCTGTTTTTT
CDR3aa: CASSLTKGTSVPGELFF

j_gene: TRBJ2-7
v_gene: TRBV6-5
d_gene: TRBD1
abundance: many
CDR3nt: TGTGCCAGCAGTTCGCCAGGGGGTGCCTACGAGCAGTACTTC
CDR3aa: CASSSPGGAYEQYF

j_gene: TRBJ2-7
v_gene: TRBV20-1
d_gene: TRBD2
abundance: many
CDR3nt: TGCAGTGCTCCCCGGGGGGGAAGTTACGAGCAGTACTTC
CDR3aa: CSAPRGGSYEQYF

j_gene: TRBJ2-7
v_gene: TRBV4-3
d_gene: TRBD2
abundance: many
CDR3nt: TGCGCCAGCAGCCAAGATCGGGCTAGCGGGATCTACGAGCAGTACTTC
CDR3aa: CASSQDRASGIYEQYF